This T cell receptor beta chain emerged from a study of CD8+ T cells in alopecia areata. Study overall: Patients received oral tofacitinib, 5 to 10 mg twice daily, for moderate-to-severe alopecia areata. Affected scalp percentage gauged treated patients' severity.

In this sample, this clone turned up a few times. Its antigen is currently unknown. Study findings and constraints: Scalp sequencing captures resident alphabeta T cells of normal skin too. In lesional scalp, particularly from alopecia totalis/universalis, clonality was higher than in normal scalp.

Looked up from germline, CDR1 is SGHRS and CDR2 is YFSETQ. CDR3 length equals 14 residues. V lost 0 bases and J 3 bases, leaving 6 bases between the germline ends. RNA, once extracted, was reverse transcribed into cDNA for use as the sequencing template. Produced via immunoSEQ multiplex PCR; TCRdb's table is partial and in-frame only. Here the sample spans approximately 210,000 clones, 55% to 70% being singletons. Described treatment: oral pan-JAK inhibitor, 5-10 mg twice daily. The material was CD4+ T cells sorted from blood, obtained at week 4, from a patient treated with tofacitinib. The rearrangement joins TRBV5-1 to TRBJ2-2, with D maybe TRBD2 (5 bases). The clonotype originates from a human donor with alopecia areata. The chain's CDR3 is CASSLDGDTGELFF. Written as DNA, the CDR3 is TGCGCCAGCAGCTTGGACGGGGACACCGGGGAGCTGTTTTTT.